These T cell receptor beta chains were read from a single sample in a study of cytomegalovirus exposure and HLA in healthy donors. Some clones are missing from TCRdb's copy, which holds only in-frame ones; the method was immunoSEQ multiplex PCR. Here the sample spans roughly 180,000 clones, 70% to 80% being singletons. Sequenced sample: PBMCs. All receptors come from a man younger than 35 in good health and CMV-seronegative. Each CDR3 is given with its conserved first and last residue. A D gene is named only where the DNA matches it firmly. A clone size is listed for some rows: how often the clone was seen (once, few, many), or a class if it is expanded.

V gene,CDR3 length,D gene,clone size,J gene,CDR3 protein,CDR3 DNA
TRBV27,15,TRBD1,NA,TRBJ2-1,CASSGGTGGRGEQFF,TGTGCCAGCAGTGGGGGGACAGGGGGCAGAGGTGAGCAGTTCTTC
TRBV5-4,17,TRBD1,NA,TRBJ2-3,CASSSERTGRSTDTQYF,TGTGCCAGCAGCTCAGAACGGACAGGCCGTAGCACAGATACGCAGTATTTT
TRBV2,14,NA,NA,TRBJ2-3,CASRRASSTDTQYF,TGTGCCAGCAGGCGAGCGTCTAGCACAGATACGCAGTATTTT
TRBV27,14,NA,few,TRBJ1-1,CASSLKRMNTEAFF,TGTGCCAGCAGTTTAAAGCGCATGAACACTGAAGCTTTCTTT
TRBV18,15,NA,NA,TRBJ1-2,CASSPQGILGFGYTF,TGTGCCAGCTCACCTCAGGGTATATTAGGATTTGGCTACACCTTC
TRBV6-6,16,NA,NA,TRBJ1-5,CASSYSRGGGSQPQHF,TGTGCCAGCAGTTACTCGAGGGGCGGGGGCAGTCAGCCCCAGCATTTT
TRBV5-8,15,TRBD2,once,TRBJ2-5,CASSLARGGRETQYF,TGTGCCAGCAGCTTGGCCCGAGGCGGGAGAGAGACCCAGTACTTC
TRBV4-1,14,NA,NA,TRBJ2-7,CASSQEWGGLEEYF,TGCGCCAGCAGCCAAGAATGGGGGGGGCTCGAGGAGTACTTC
TRBV19,17,TRBD2,NA,TRBJ2-5,CASSVGLAGGAWETQYF,TGTGCCAGTAGTGTGGGACTAGCGGGAGGTGCGTGGGAGACCCAGTACTTC
TRBV7-9,11,TRBD1,NA,TRBJ1-2,CANQGASGYTF,TGTGCCAATCAGGGGGCGTCTGGCTACACCTTC
TRBV2,14,TRBD1,NA,TRBJ1-6,CASTLGTGQSPLHF,TGTGCCTCCACCCTCGGGACAGGGCAATCACCCCTCCACTTT
TRBV29-1,16,TRBD2,NA,TRBJ2-1,CSVEGLAGAPYNEQFF,TGCAGCGTTGAGGGACTAGCGGGAGCTCCCTACAATGAGCAGTTCTTC
TRBV28,15,NA,NA,TRBJ1-1,CAVPGRPGGDTEAFF,TGTGCCGTTCCGGGACGCCCGGGGGGCGACACTGAAGCTTTCTTT
TRBV5-1,15,TRBD2,NA,TRBJ2-3,CASSRAGGQTDTQYF,TGCGCCAGCAGCCGAGCGGGGGGCCAGACAGATACGCAGTATTTT
TRBV28,14,TRBD1,once,TRBJ1-5,CASRGQDSNQPQHF,TGTGCCAGCAGGGGACAGGATAGCAATCAGCCCCAGCATTTT
TRBV27,14,TRBD1,NA,TRBJ2-2,CASSFTQGTGELFF,TGTGCCAGCAGTTTTACACAGGGGACCGGGGAGCTGTTTTTT
TRBV19,17,TRBD1,NA,TRBJ2-7,CASSTTWGSSRGHEQYF,TGTGCCAGTAGTACAACCTGGGGGTCTTCCAGGGGGCACGAGCAGTACTTC
TRBV30,15,NA,NA,TRBJ2-1,CAWSVRRAAPNEQFF,TGTGCCTGGAGTGTACGGAGGGCCGCACCCAATGAGCAGTTCTTC
TRBV7-6,11,TRBD2,NA,TRBJ2-3,CASSPGGTQYF,TGTGCCAGCAGCCCGGGGGGTACGCAGTATTTT
TRBV5-1,15,NA,NA,TRBJ2-5,CASSPGRRYQETQYF,TGCGCCAGCAGCCCCGGCAGGAGGTACCAAGAGACCCAGTACTTC
TRBV18,14,NA,NA,TRBJ1-2,CASSPDSLNYGYTF,TGTGCCAGCTCACCGGACAGTCTTAACTATGGCTACACCTTC
TRBV7-2,17,TRBD2,once,TRBJ2-3,CASSRLPNGLAADTQYF,TGTGCCAGCAGCCGGTTGCCAAACGGACTAGCAGCAGATACGCAGTATTTT
TRBV2,12,NA,NA,TRBJ2-2,CASTLHTGELFF,TGTGCCAGCACCCTTCACACCGGGGAGCTGTTTTTT
TRBV25-1,12,NA,NA,TRBJ1-5,CASGQSNQPQHF,TGTGCCAGCGGACAGTCCAATCAGCCCCAGCATTTT
TRBV5-6,16,TRBD1,NA,TRBJ1-2,CASSPQTGASNYGYTF,TGTGCCAGCAGCCCCCAGACAGGGGCCTCCAACTATGGCTACACCTTC
TRBV5-4,14,TRBD1,NA,TRBJ2-1,CASSPPGGPNEQFF,TGTGCCAGCAGCCCCCCAGGGGGACCCAATGAGCAGTTCTTC
TRBV27,16,NA,NA,TRBJ2-3,CATHHTTRHPPDTQYF,TGTGCCACCCACCACACCACTAGACACCCCCCAGATACGCAGTATTTT
TRBV9,15,TRBD1,NA,TRBJ2-7,CASSVSWDRDYEQYF,TGTGCCAGCAGCGTATCGTGGGACAGAGACTACGAGCAGTACTTC
TRBV5-4,13,NA,once,TRBJ2-7,CASSPDRSYEQYF,TGTGCCAGCAGCCCCGACAGAAGCTACGAGCAGTACTTC
TRBV6-5,14,TRBD1,NA,TRBJ2-2,CASSSDRGSGELFF,TGTGCCAGCAGTTCGGACAGGGGGTCCGGGGAGCTGTTTTTT
TRBV5-4,13,NA,NA,TRBJ2-7,CASSFNIQGEQYF,TGTGCCAGCAGCTTCAATATACAGGGTGAGCAGTACTTC
TRBV5-6,15,TRBD2,NA,TRBJ2-7,CASSLGGGREGEQYF,TGTGCCAGCAGCTTGGGAGGCGGGAGGGAAGGGGAGCAGTACTTC
TRBV30,17,TRBD1,NA,TRBJ2-3,CAWSVGGQGSRQDTQYF,TGTGCCTGGAGTGTAGGGGGACAGGGCTCGAGGCAAGATACGCAGTATTTT
TRBV18,15,TRBD2,few,TRBJ2-7,CASSPPGLAIYEQYF,TGTGCCAGCTCACCACCGGGACTAGCGATCTACGAGCAGTACTTC
TRBV9,15,TRBD2,NA,TRBJ2-1,CASSEAGAGYNEQFF,TGTGCCAGCAGCGAAGCGGGGGCTGGGTACAATGAGCAGTTCTTC
TRBV15,15,NA,NA,TRBJ2-2,CATSRDLASAGELFF,TGTGCCACCAGCAGAGATTTGGCTAGCGCCGGGGAGCTGTTTTTT
TRBV6-5,11,NA,NA,TRBJ2-7,CASSYGPEQYF,TGTGCCAGCAGTTACGGGCCCGAGCAGTACTTC
TRBV7-2,16,NA,NA,TRBJ2-1,CASSLLRSAGVNEQFF,TGTGCCAGCAGCTTACTCCGGAGTGCAGGGGTAAATGAGCAGTTCTTC
TRBV5-1,15,NA,NA,TRBJ2-5,CASSLGRGVRQTQYF,TGCGCCAGCAGCTTGGGCAGGGGGGTTCGACAGACCCAGTACTTC
TRBV6-1,13,TRBD1,NA,TRBJ2-2,CASRQGDTGELFF,TGTGCCAGCAGACAGGGGGACACCGGGGAGCTGTTTTTT
TRBV7-2,13,NA,NA,TRBJ2-5,CASSLGAGETQYF,TGTGCCAGCAGCTTAGGGGCGGGTGAGACCCAGTACTTC
TRBV4-2,14,NA,NA,TRBJ2-2,CASSSGFNTGELFF,TGTGCCAGCAGCTCCGGGTTTAACACCGGGGAGCTGTTTTTT
TRBV9,14,NA,NA,TRBJ1-1,CASSVGGWVTEAFF,TGTGCCAGCAGCGTCGGAGGGTGGGTCACTGAAGCTTTCTTT
TRBV6-1,15,TRBD1,NA,TRBJ2-7,CATSRSGQGIYEQYF,TGTGCCACCTCACGTTCGGGACAGGGAATTTACGAGCAGTACTTC
TRBV5-1,15,TRBD2,NA,TRBJ2-2,CASSRGLTEAGELFF,TGCGCCAGCAGCCGGGGACTAACGGAGGCCGGGGAGCTGTTTTTT
TRBV13,16,NA,NA,TRBJ2-7,CASSFSRGSKAYEQYF,TGTGCCAGCAGCTTTTCCAGGGGCAGTAAAGCCTACGAGCAGTACTTC
TRBV5-1,15,NA,NA,TRBJ1-2,CASSPLGGGDYGYTF,TGCGCCAGCAGCCCTCTTGGCGGGGGCGACTATGGCTACACCTTC
TRBV10-2,13,NA,NA,TRBJ1-2,CASSTGGDYGYTF,TGCGCCAGCAGTACTGGGGGCGACTATGGCTACACCTTC
TRBV9,14,TRBD1,NA,TRBJ2-5,CASSVTGTAWPQYF,TGTGCCAGCAGCGTCACTGGGACAGCCTGGCCCCAGTACTTC
TRBV30,15,TRBD2,once,TRBJ2-7,CAWSGVSGEGYEQYF,TGTGCCTGGAGTGGGGTTTCTGGGGAGGGTTACGAGCAGTACTTC
TRBV7-8,16,TRBD2,NA,TRBJ2-7,CASSLRLAGALVEQYF,TGTGCCAGCAGCCTTCGACTAGCGGGGGCCCTCGTCGAGCAGTACTTC
TRBV7-2,14,TRBD2,once,TRBJ2-5,CASSFRGGRETQYF,TGTGCCAGCAGCTTCCGGGGGGGCCGGGAGACCCAGTACTTC
TRBV7-2,14,NA,NA,TRBJ1-3,CASTPRAGGNTIYF,TGTGCCAGCACCCCCCGGGCAGGGGGAAACACCATATATTTT
TRBV19,14,TRBD1,few,TRBJ1-2,CASTLGQGAVGYTF,TGTGCCAGTACCCTAGGACAGGGGGCGGTCGGCTACACCTTC
TRBV15,14,NA,once,TRBJ1-2,CATSRDRGSWGYTF,TGTGCCACCAGCAGAGACAGGGGAAGTTGGGGCTACACCTTC
TRBV7-9,13,NA,NA,TRBJ1-5,CASSLDGNQPQHF,TGTGCCAGCAGTCTAGATGGCAATCAGCCCCAGCATTTT
TRBV5-4,14,TRBD1,few,TRBJ1-1,CASSMGQGRTEAFF,TGTGCCAGCAGCATGGGACAGGGGAGGACTGAAGCTTTCTTT
TRBV6-5,14,NA,NA,TRBJ1-2,CASARQDYGYGYTF,TGTGCCAGTGCGAGGCAGGACTATGGGTATGGCTACACCTTC
TRBV7-9,12,NA,few,TRBJ2-6,CASNQGANVLTF,TGTGCCAGCAATCAGGGGGCCAACGTCCTGACTTTC
TRBV30,12,TRBD1,NA,TRBJ1-2,CAWSKGGGGYTF,TGTGCCTGGAGCAAAGGGGGCGGAGGCTACACCTTC